These T cell receptor beta chains were read from a single sample in a study of blood T cell repertoires in COVID-19. Sequencing used immunoSEQ multiplex PCR; TCRdb keeps in-frame clones, though not all of them. This table has 170,000 or so clones, roughly 80% appearing once. The specimen sequenced was peripheral blood. These receptors all come from a young man with active or convalescent COVID-19. Each CDR3 is given with its conserved first and last residue. D genes are given only for firm matches. Rows give clone size only sometimes, using once, few, many, or a class for an expanded clone.

size: .; D: .; J: TRBJ2-5; V: TRBV2; DNA: TGTGCCAGCAGTGAGGAGAAAGAGACCCAGTACTTC; CDR3: CASSEEKETQYF
size: .; D: TRBD1; J: TRBJ1-2; V: TRBV18; DNA: TGTGCCAGCTCACTACCGGGACAGGGTCACTATGGCTACACCTTC; CDR3: CASSLPGQGHYGYTF
size: .; D: TRBD1; J: TRBJ1-4; V: TRBV19; DNA: TGTGCCAGTAGCGGGACAGCCCGATTGCGAAATGAAAAACTGTTTTTT; CDR3: CASSGTARLRNEKLFF
size: .; D: TRBD1; J: TRBJ2-7; V: TRBV7-6; DNA: TGTGCCAGCAGCTCCTTTTCCGGGACAGGAACCTACGAGCAGTACTTC; CDR3: CASSSFSGTGTYEQYF
size: .; D: .; J: TRBJ2-2; V: TRBV9; DNA: TGTGCCAGCAGCGCGGGACAAACGAACACCGGGGAGCTGTTTTTT; CDR3: CASSAGQTNTGELFF
size: many; D: TRBD1; J: TRBJ2-3; V: TRBV24-1; DNA: TGTGCCACCAGTGATCCAAGGACAGGGGAGACAGCAGATACGCAGTATTTT; CDR3: CATSDPRTGETADTQYF
size: .; D: .; J: TRBJ2-3; V: TRBV7-9; DNA: TGTGCCAGCAGCTTAGTAGTCACAGATACGCAGTATTTT; CDR3: CASSLVVTDTQYF
size: .; D: .; J: TRBJ1-2; V: TRBV28; DNA: TGTGCCAGCAGTTTATCGGCGTGGGGGGGCTATGGCTACACCTTC; CDR3: CASSLSAWGGYGYTF
size: .; D: .; J: TRBJ1-4; V: TRBV19; DNA: TGTGCCAGTAGTACCGGGACTATTGAGGGGGAAAAACTGTTTTTT; CDR3: CASSTGTIEGEKLFF
size: .; D: TRBD1; J: TRBJ1-1; V: TRBV19; DNA: TGTGCCAGTAGTTCGGGACAGGCGAACACTGAAGCTTTCTTT; CDR3: CASSSGQANTEAFF
size: .; D: .; J: TRBJ2-7; V: TRBV3-1/TRBV3-2; DNA: TGTGCCAGCAGCCAAGCCCAGTACTACGAGCAGTACTTC; CDR3: CASSQAQYYEQYF
size: .; D: .; J: TRBJ2-5; V: TRBV7-9; DNA: TGTGCCAGCAGCTTAGCTCCGGGGAATTGGGTACAAGAGACCCAGTACTTC; CDR3: CASSLAPGNWVQETQYF
size: .; D: .; J: TRBJ2-7; V: TRBV19; DNA: TGTGCCAGTAAACCAACAGGGGGGGGCGAGCAGTACTTC; CDR3: CASKPTGGGEQYF
size: .; D: TRBD1; J: TRBJ2-5; V: TRBV11-2; DNA: TGTGCCACCTCGGGACAGGGGGCTTTAGAGACCCAGTACTTC; CDR3: CATSGQGALETQYF
size: .; D: .; J: TRBJ2-3; V: TRBV12-3/TRBV12-4; DNA: TGTGCCAGCAGTTTCCTGGATACGCAGTATTTT; CDR3: CASSFLDTQYF
size: .; D: .; J: TRBJ2-5; V: TRBV9; DNA: TGTGCCAGCAGCTCGCGACAGGTCATGTACCAAGAGACCCAGTACTTC; CDR3: CASSSRQVMYQETQYF
size: .; D: TRBD2; J: TRBJ2-7; V: TRBV27; DNA: TGTGCCAGCAGTATGGTAGCGGGGTCGGTGCAGTACTTC; CDR3: CASSMVAGSVQYF
size: .; D: .; J: TRBJ1-1; V: TRBV5-1; DNA: TGCGCCAGCAGCTTGGACAGGAACACTGAAGCTTTCTTT; CDR3: CASSLDRNTEAFF
size: .; D: .; J: TRBJ2-5; V: TRBV4-2; DNA: TGTGCCAGCAGCCAAGCCGGGAGCTACCAAGAGACCCAGTACTTC; CDR3: CASSQAGSYQETQYF
size: .; D: .; J: TRBJ2-6; V: TRBV7-2; DNA: TGTGCCAGCAGCTTATTCTCTATGCTGTCTGGGGCCAACGTCCTGACTTTC; CDR3: CASSLFSMLSGANVLTF
size: .; D: .; J: TRBJ2-2; V: TRBV12-3/TRBV12-4; DNA: TGTGCCAGCACAGGGGTGTATACCGGGGAGCTGTTTTTT; CDR3: CASTGVYTGELFF
size: once; D: TRBD1; J: TRBJ1-6; V: TRBV18; DNA: TGTGCCAGCTCCCAGGACAGGGGCAGTTCACCCCTCCACTTT; CDR3: CASSQDRGSSPLHF
size: once; D: TRBD1; J: TRBJ1-4; V: TRBV13; DNA: TGTGCCAGCAGCTCTTGGCAGGGGGCGAGAGAAAAACTGTTTTTT; CDR3: CASSSWQGAREKLFF
size: .; D: .; J: TRBJ1-5; V: TRBV19; DNA: TGTGCCAGTACCGCCCGGGGATTGAGCAATCAGCCCCAGCATTTT; CDR3: CASTARGLSNQPQHF
size: .; D: TRBD1; J: TRBJ2-5; V: TRBV2; DNA: TGTGCCAGCTTACAGGGGCAAGAGACCCAGTACTTC; CDR3: CASLQGQETQYF
size: .; D: TRBD1; J: TRBJ1-4; V: TRBV11-2; DNA: TGTGCCAGCAGCGACCAGACAGGGGTAACTAATGAAAAACTGTTTTTT; CDR3: CASSDQTGVTNEKLFF
size: .; D: .; J: TRBJ2-2; V: TRBV29-1; DNA: TGCAGCGTGAGGACAGCCACCGGGGAGCTGTTTTTT; CDR3: CSVRTATGELFF
size: .; D: .; J: TRBJ2-7; V: TRBV14; DNA: TGTGCCAGCAGCCAAGCGTGGCAGGGTGTCGAGCAGTACTTC; CDR3: CASSQAWQGVEQYF
size: .; D: TRBD1; J: TRBJ1-5; V: TRBV19; DNA: TGTGCCAGTAGTCCGGGACAGTATCAGCCCCAGCATTTT; CDR3: CASSPGQYQPQHF
size: .; D: .; J: TRBJ2-2; V: TRBV1; DNA: TGCACCAGCAGCCAGATCGGGGGGGGACCCACCGGGGAGCTGTTTTTT; CDR3: CTSSQIGGGPTGELFF
size: .; D: TRBD1; J: TRBJ1-1; V: TRBV18; DNA: TGTGCCAGCTCAGTAGATCGGACAGGGGGCACTGAAGCTTTCTTT; CDR3: CASSVDRTGGTEAFF
size: .; D: .; J: TRBJ1-1; V: TRBV10-1; DNA: TGCGCCAGCAGTGAGGCGAGAGGGCGAATGAACACTGAAGCTTTCTTT; CDR3: CASSEARGRMNTEAFF
size: .; D: .; J: TRBJ1-2; V: TRBV24-1; DNA: TGTGCCACCTCAGCCTCATGGGCGAACTATGGCTACACCTTC; CDR3: CATSASWANYGYTF
size: .; D: .; J: TRBJ2-5; V: TRBV21-1; DNA: TGTGCCAGCAGCTTCCTGGGGGGTACAGGGGACCAAGAGACCCAGTACTTC; CDR3: CASSFLGGTGDQETQYF
size: .; D: .; J: TRBJ1-2; V: TRBV9; DNA: TGTGCCAGCAGCCTCCGAGGGGGTCGGGGGGCAAGACTCTATGGCTACACCTTC; CDR3: CASSLRGGRGARLYGYTF
size: .; D: .; J: TRBJ2-7; V: TRBV19; DNA: TGTGCCAGTACCGACAAGCGGAACCCACCGTACGAGCAGTACTTC; CDR3: CASTDKRNPPYEQYF
size: .; D: .; J: TRBJ1-1; V: TRBV10-3; DNA: TGTGCCATCAGTGAGGTGACAGGGAACACTGAAGCTTTCTTT; CDR3: CAISEVTGNTEAFF
size: .; D: .; J: TRBJ2-7; V: TRBV5-6; DNA: TGTGCCAGCAGCCCCACTGCCCCGGACGGGAATTACGAGCAGTACTTC; CDR3: CASSPTAPDGNYEQYF
size: .; D: .; J: TRBJ2-7; V: TRBV30; DNA: TGTGCCTGGAGTGGCCCCGGGGCCTACGAGCAGTACTTC; CDR3: CAWSGPGAYEQYF
size: .; D: TRBD2; J: TRBJ2-1; V: TRBV10-3; DNA: TGTGCCATCAAAGGGACTAGCGGGAGTGACAATGAGCAGTTCTTC; CDR3: CAIKGTSGSDNEQFF
size: many; D: TRBD1; J: TRBJ2-1; V: TRBV27; DNA: TGTGCTACCTCCGTCCGGGACAGGTCCCACAATGAGCAGTTCTTC; CDR3: CATSVRDRSHNEQFF
size: .; D: .; J: TRBJ2-7; V: TRBV30; DNA: TGTGCCTGGAGTATAGCGCCCAACTCCTACGAGCAGTACTTC; CDR3: CAWSIAPNSYEQYF
size: .; D: TRBD2; J: TRBJ2-3; V: TRBV25-1; DNA: TGTGCCAGCAGTGGTTTAGCGGGATTCACAGATACGCAGTATTTT; CDR3: CASSGLAGFTDTQYF
size: once; D: .; J: TRBJ1-2; V: TRBV29-1; DNA: TGCAGCGTTGACAGGGGATATGGCTACACCTTC; CDR3: CSVDRGYGYTF
size: .; D: .; J: TRBJ2-7; V: TRBV4-2; DNA: TGTGCCAGCAGCCAAGGGGGGCGGCAGGGTGACGAACAGTACTTC; CDR3: CASSQGGRQGDEQYF
size: .; D: TRBD1; J: TRBJ2-7; V: TRBV6-6; DNA: TGTGCCAGCAGTTACTGGGACAGTGGCTACGAGCAGTACTTC; CDR3: CASSYWDSGYEQYF
size: .; D: TRBD1; J: TRBJ1-5; V: TRBV27; DNA: TGTGCCAGCAGTTTATCCGACAGGGCCGGGCAGCCCCAGCATTTT; CDR3: CASSLSDRAGQPQHF